A selection of T cell receptor beta chains follows, all from one sample in a study of T cell repertoires in cytomegalovirus infection. MiXCR, applied by TCRdb to the reads, yields one record per CDR3 protein. The table records approximately 180,000 distinct CDR3 sequences, approximately 20% of them present only once. The sample was PBMCs. The receptors stem from a human donor in good health (CMV status not recorded). Some clones in this sample may be carry-over from other donors' samples. Both conserved end residues are part of each CDR3. A D gene is named only where the DNA matches it firmly. Where a row states a size, it is once, few, many or the class of an expanded clone; other rows omit it.

size: few
V: TRBV19
J: TRBJ2-1
D: TRBD2
DNA: TGTGCCAGTACCCCTAGCGGGGGCCACCTCCTAAGGCAGTTCTTC
CDR3: CASTPSGGHLLRQFF

size: NA
V: TRBV27
J: TRBJ2-7
D: NA
DNA: TGTGCCAGCACCTGGTGGGGGGGCCGCCTGGGAGAGCAGTACTTC
CDR3: CASTWWGGRLGEQYF

size: NA
V: TRBV7-9
J: TRBJ1-2
D: NA
DNA: TGTGCCAGCAGCTTAGTAGTGGCCGACAAAGGGGCAGTCTATGGCTACACCTTC
CDR3: CASSLVVADKGAVYGYTF

size: NA
V: TRBV20-1
J: TRBJ2-5
D: TRBD2
DNA: TGCAGTGCTAAGGGGGTAGCGGGGGGCAGAGAGACCCAGTACTTC
CDR3: CSAKGVAGGRETQYF

size: few
V: TRBV11-3
J: TRBJ2-2
D: NA
DNA: TGTGCCACCGCGGACTCGAACACCGGGGAGCTGTTTTTT
CDR3: CATADSNTGELFF

size: NA
V: TRBV19
J: TRBJ2-6
D: NA
DNA: TGTGCCAGTAGTATCGGCCCTTCTGGGGCCAACGTCCTGACTTTC
CDR3: CASSIGPSGANVLTF

size: many
V: TRBV7-8
J: TRBJ2-1
D: NA
DNA: TGTGCCAGCAGCGAAGATCCCGGCTCCTACAATGAGCAGTTCTTC
CDR3: CASSEDPGSYNEQFF

size: few
V: TRBV28
J: TRBJ2-7
D: TRBD1
DNA: TGTGCCAGCGGCGACAGGGGATACGAGCAGTACTTC
CDR3: CASGDRGYEQYF

size: many
V: TRBV7-8
J: TRBJ2-2
D: NA
DNA: TGTGCCAGCAGGACAAAGAGGGAAAACACCGGGGAGCTGTTTTTT
CDR3: CASRTKRENTGELFF

size: few
V: TRBV20-1
J: TRBJ2-4
D: NA
DNA: TGCAGTGCCCCCATTACCGGGACAGCCAAAAACATTCAGTACTTC
CDR3: CSAPITGTAKNIQYF

size: few
V: TRBV5-4
J: TRBJ1-2
D: NA
DNA: TGTGCCAGCAGCTTGGCGACCCTTGGGCACTATGGCTACACCTTC
CDR3: CASSLATLGHYGYTF

size: few
V: TRBV2
J: TRBJ1-1
D: TRBD1
DNA: TGTGCCAGCAGGAGGGGGGGGGAGGGGGCGGTTGAAGCTTTCTTT
CDR3: CASRRGGEGAVEAFF

size: few
V: TRBV7-2
J: TRBJ1-2
D: NA
DNA: TGTGCCAGCAGCTTACGGGCTGAGCATGGCTACACCTTC
CDR3: CASSLRAEHGYTF

size: few
V: TRBV7-2
J: TRBJ1-6
D: TRBD1
DNA: TGTGCCAGCAGCTTAGTCCGGGAGGGGGCAAAATCACCCCTCCACTTT
CDR3: CASSLVREGAKSPLHF

size: NA
V: TRBV28
J: TRBJ1-2
D: NA
DNA: TGTGCCAGCAGTTTTTCCGACAGGTACTATGGCTACACCTTC
CDR3: CASSFSDRYYGYTF

size: NA
V: TRBV6-2/TRBV6-3
J: TRBJ2-2
D: NA
DNA: TGTGCCAGCAGTTACGGGACTTTCACCGGGGAGCTGTTTTTT
CDR3: CASSYGTFTGELFF

size: few
V: TRBV19
J: TRBJ2-7
D: NA
DNA: TGTGCCAGTAGTATAGACGGCGTAAGCTCCTACGAGCAGTACTTC
CDR3: CASSIDGVSSYEQYF

size: NA
V: TRBV18
J: TRBJ1-4
D: NA
DNA: TGTGCCAGCTCACCATCGGGGCGCGGGACTAATGAAAAACTGTTTTTT
CDR3: CASSPSGRGTNEKLFF

size: NA
V: TRBV27
J: TRBJ2-3
D: TRBD2
DNA: TGTGCCAGCAGGTCTCTAGCGGGAGATCTAGATACGCAGTATTTT
CDR3: CASRSLAGDLDTQYF

size: few
V: TRBV29-1
J: TRBJ2-7
D: NA
DNA: TGCAGCGGAACCAGGGCGGGGGCCGAATACGAGCAGTACTTC
CDR3: CSGTRAGAEYEQYF

size: many
V: TRBV11-2
J: TRBJ2-1
D: NA
DNA: TGTGCCAGCAGCCAGGACAGCTACAATGAGCAGTTCTTC
CDR3: CASSQDSYNEQFF

size: few
V: TRBV6-2/TRBV6-3
J: TRBJ2-1
D: NA
DNA: TGTGCCAGCAGTCTAGTGTACAATGAGCAGTTCTTC
CDR3: CASSLVYNEQFF

size: NA
V: TRBV3-1
J: TRBJ1-1
D: NA
DNA: TGTGCCAGCAGCCCCCGCGGGACGGGGAACACTGAAGCTTTCTTT
CDR3: CASSPRGTGNTEAFF

size: NA
V: TRBV20-1
J: TRBJ2-5
D: NA
DNA: TGCAGTGCTACCCCAGGACAGCTCAACCCCCAAGAGACCCAGTACTTC
CDR3: CSATPGQLNPQETQYF

size: few
V: TRBV5-4
J: TRBJ2-7
D: NA
DNA: TGTGCCAGCAGCGACGGGAGCTCCTACGAGCAGTACTTC
CDR3: CASSDGSSYEQYF

size: NA
V: TRBV12-3/TRBV12-4
J: TRBJ2-1
D: NA
DNA: TGTGCCAGCAGTTTACTCAATGAGCAGTTCTTC
CDR3: CASSLLNEQFF

size: few
V: TRBV19
J: TRBJ2-1
D: TRBD1
DNA: TGTGCCAGTAGTATTTGGCGGGACAGGGGTAGAAATGAGCAGTTCTTC
CDR3: CASSIWRDRGRNEQFF

size: few
V: TRBV18
J: TRBJ2-1
D: NA
DNA: TGTGCCAGCTCACCGGGGGGTACGGGGCCATATGAGCAGTTCTTC
CDR3: CASSPGGTGPYEQFF

size: NA
V: TRBV29-1
J: TRBJ2-7
D: NA
DNA: TGCAGCGTCGCGACAGGGACTAGCTCCTACGAGCAGTACTTC
CDR3: CSVATGTSSYEQYF

size: NA
V: TRBV29-1
J: TRBJ1-1
D: TRBD1
DNA: TGCAGCGTTGAAGTAGGGGGCAGGGGGAACACTGAAGCTTTCTTT
CDR3: CSVEVGGRGNTEAFF

size: NA
V: TRBV12-3/TRBV12-4
J: TRBJ1-4
D: NA
DNA: TGTGCCAGCAGTTCCCCCGGACCGACTAATGAAAAACTGTTTTTT
CDR3: CASSSPGPTNEKLFF

size: few
V: TRBV28
J: TRBJ2-2
D: NA
DNA: TGTGCCAGCAGCCGGGTGAACACCGGGGAGCTGTTTTTT
CDR3: CASSRVNTGELFF

size: NA
V: TRBV19
J: TRBJ1-4
D: NA
DNA: TGTGCCAGTAGGATTCCAGGGGCTGAAAAACTGTTTTTT
CDR3: CASRIPGAEKLFF

size: few
V: TRBV11-3
J: TRBJ2-3
D: TRBD1
DNA: TGTGCCAGCAGCACACCCGGGACAGGGGCAGATACGCAGTATTTT
CDR3: CASSTPGTGADTQYF

size: few
V: TRBV2
J: TRBJ2-2
D: TRBD1
DNA: TGTGCCAGCAGTTCGACAGGGGGCCTATACACCGGGGAGCTGTTTTTT
CDR3: CASSSTGGLYTGELFF

size: many
V: TRBV7-8
J: TRBJ2-1
D: TRBD2
DNA: TGTGCCAGCAGCTTCGAAGGACTAGCGGGGGGAGAGCAGTTCTTC
CDR3: CASSFEGLAGGEQFF

size: few
V: TRBV6-2/TRBV6-3
J: TRBJ2-1
D: NA
DNA: TGTGCCAGCAGTTACGACGGGAGAGGGCCCTACAATGAGCAGTTCTTC
CDR3: CASSYDGRGPYNEQFF

size: NA
V: TRBV19
J: TRBJ1-6
D: NA
DNA: TGTGCCAGTAGTATATATGGGGGAAGTGCTAATTCACCCCTCCACTTT
CDR3: CASSIYGGSANSPLHF

size: few
V: TRBV7-3
J: TRBJ2-7
D: NA
DNA: TGTGCCAGCAGCTCCCTCATCTCTCCGTACGAGCAGTACTTC
CDR3: CASSSLISPYEQYF

size: few
V: TRBV7-3
J: TRBJ2-1
D: NA
DNA: TGTGCCAGCAGCTTAAGGGGGGTAGGGAATGAGCAGTTCTTC
CDR3: CASSLRGVGNEQFF

size: many
V: TRBV7-2
J: TRBJ1-2
D: NA
DNA: TGTGCCAGCAGCTTAGCTCACAGGAACTATGGCTACACCTTC
CDR3: CASSLAHRNYGYTF

size: few
V: TRBV13
J: TRBJ2-7
D: TRBD1
DNA: TGTGCCAGCAGCTCCAGGGACAGGGTCTCCTACGAGCAGTACTTC
CDR3: CASSSRDRVSYEQYF

size: NA
V: TRBV19
J: TRBJ1-5
D: NA
DNA: TGTGCCAGTAGAAGTTCCAGGAGGGCAGGGGACAGCAATCAGCCCCAGCATTTT
CDR3: CASRSSRRAGDSNQPQHF

size: NA
V: TRBV9
J: TRBJ1-4
D: NA
DNA: TGTGCCAGCAGCTCCGGGAGAAATGAAAAACTGTTTTTT
CDR3: CASSSGRNEKLFF

size: NA
V: TRBV7-6
J: TRBJ2-3
D: TRBD1
DNA: TGTGCCAGCAGCTTTCCAGGACAGGGGACGACAGATACGCAGTATTTT
CDR3: CASSFPGQGTTDTQYF

size: few
V: TRBV6-2/TRBV6-3
J: TRBJ2-1
D: NA
DNA: TGTGCCAGCTCCGACGGACGGGATTGGGACAATGAGCAGTTCTTC
CDR3: CASSDGRDWDNEQFF

size: many
V: TRBV29-1
J: TRBJ2-5
D: NA
DNA: TGCAGCTCGTCTCCGACTGGGACGGGGGAGACCCAGTACTTC
CDR3: CSSSPTGTGETQYF

size: few
V: TRBV5-1
J: TRBJ1-2
D: NA
DNA: TGCGCCAGCAGCTTGGCCGGGATCGACTATGGCTACACCTTC
CDR3: CASSLAGIDYGYTF